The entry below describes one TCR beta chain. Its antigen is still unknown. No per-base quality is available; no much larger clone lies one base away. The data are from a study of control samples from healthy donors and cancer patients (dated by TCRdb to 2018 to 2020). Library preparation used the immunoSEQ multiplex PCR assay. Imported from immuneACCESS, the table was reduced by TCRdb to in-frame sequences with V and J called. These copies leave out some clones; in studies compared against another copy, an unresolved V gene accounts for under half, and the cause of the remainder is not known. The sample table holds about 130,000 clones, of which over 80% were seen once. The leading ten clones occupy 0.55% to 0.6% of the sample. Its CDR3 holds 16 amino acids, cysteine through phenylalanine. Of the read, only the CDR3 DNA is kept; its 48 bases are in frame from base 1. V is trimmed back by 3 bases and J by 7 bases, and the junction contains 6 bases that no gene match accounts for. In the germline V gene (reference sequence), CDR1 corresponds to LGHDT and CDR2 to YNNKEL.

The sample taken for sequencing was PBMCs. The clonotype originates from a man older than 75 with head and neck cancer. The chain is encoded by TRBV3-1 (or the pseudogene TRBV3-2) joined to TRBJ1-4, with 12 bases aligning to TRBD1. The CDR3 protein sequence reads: CASSQGQGARREKLFF. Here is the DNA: TGTGCCAGCAGCCAGGGACAGGGGGCTAGACGTGAAAAACTGTTTTTT.